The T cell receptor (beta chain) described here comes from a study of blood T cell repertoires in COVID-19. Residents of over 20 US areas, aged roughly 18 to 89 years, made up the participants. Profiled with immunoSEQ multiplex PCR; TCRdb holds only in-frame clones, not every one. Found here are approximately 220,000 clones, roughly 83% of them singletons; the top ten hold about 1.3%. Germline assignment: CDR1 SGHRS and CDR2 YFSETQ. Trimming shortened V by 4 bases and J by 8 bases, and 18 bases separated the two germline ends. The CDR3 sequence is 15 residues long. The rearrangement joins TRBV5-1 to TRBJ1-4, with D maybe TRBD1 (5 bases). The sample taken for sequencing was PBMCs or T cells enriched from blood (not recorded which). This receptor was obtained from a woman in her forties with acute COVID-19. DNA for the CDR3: TGCGCCAGCAGCATAAACGTCGGCCGGGGGGAAAAACTGTTTTTT. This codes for CASSINVGRGEKLFF. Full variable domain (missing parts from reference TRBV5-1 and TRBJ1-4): KAGVTQTPRYLIKTRGQQVTLSCSPISGHRSVSWYQQTPGQGLQFLFEYFSETQRNKGNFPGRFSGRQFSNSRSEMNVSTLELGDSALYLCASSINVGRGEKLFFGSGTQLSVL.